This is a list of T cell receptor beta chains from one sample in a study of CD8 T cells in ankylosing spondylitis. TCRdb re-derived calls from the 5' RACE reads in MiXCR, one entry per CDR3 protein. In the table there are about 540,000 distinct CDR3 sequences, approximately 12% of which are singletons. Sequenced: blood, either unsorted or a sorted T cell fraction (not recorded which). The receptors shown here come from a male donor with ankylosing spondylitis. The CDR3 runs from the conserved cysteine through the conserved F or W. Each record gives: V gene, clone size, J gene, D gene, CDR3 protein, CDR3 DNA. The D gene is left open where the match is weak. Some rows have no size entry. The others give once, few or many, or a class for an expanded clone.

V: TRBV12-3/TRBV12-4
size: many
J: TRBJ2-3
D: NA
CDR3: CASSLAGGVGDTQYF
DNA: TGTGCCAGCAGTTTAGCGGGTGGAGTGGGAGATACGCAGTATTTT

V: TRBV5-1
size: NA
J: TRBJ2-1
D: NA
CDR3: CASSSPGAAVSYNEQFF
DNA: TGCGCCAGCAGCTCCCCCGGGGCGGCGGTGTCCTACAATGAGCAGTTCTTC

V: TRBV29-1
size: few
J: TRBJ1-5
D: NA
CDR3: CSVEGAKSLQNQPQHF
DNA: TGCAGCGTTGAGGGGGCCAAGTCTCTGCAGAATCAGCCCCAGCATTTT

V: TRBV20-1
size: few
J: TRBJ1-5
D: TRBD1
CDR3: CSASVGGQGAQPQHF
DNA: TGCAGTGCTAGTGTGGGGGGACAGGGGGCTCAGCCCCAGCATTTT

V: TRBV12-3/TRBV12-4
size: NA
J: TRBJ2-5
D: TRBD2
CDR3: CASSLSGRGQETQYF
DNA: TGTGCCAGCAGTTTGAGTGGGAGGGGTCAAGAGACCCAGTACTTC

V: TRBV2
size: few
J: TRBJ2-1
D: TRBD2
CDR3: CASRGPSGRANEQFF
DNA: TGTGCCAGCAGGGGGCCTAGCGGGAGGGCCAATGAGCAGTTCTTC

V: TRBV3-1
size: many
J: TRBJ1-5
D: NA
CDR3: CASSHRDSNQPQHF
DNA: TGTGCCAGCAGCCACCGGGACAGCAATCAGCCCCAGCATTTT

V: TRBV7-9
size: NA
J: TRBJ2-1
D: TRBD2
CDR3: CASSLPRGGAYNEQFF
DNA: TGTGCCAGCAGCTTACCGCGGGGGGGAGCCTACAATGAGCAGTTCTTC

V: TRBV24-1
size: few
J: TRBJ2-1
D: NA
CDR3: CATSETGRNEQFF
DNA: TGTGCCACCAGTGAAACAGGGCGGAATGAGCAGTTCTTC

V: TRBV20-1
size: NA
J: TRBJ2-7
D: TRBD2
CDR3: CSATAISSGTSPYEQYF
DNA: TGCAGTGCGACCGCCATCTCCTCCGGGACTAGCCCCTACGAGCAGTACTTC

V: TRBV12-3/TRBV12-4
size: many
J: TRBJ2-2
D: TRBD2
CDR3: CASSLPTSPGTGELFF
DNA: TGTGCCAGCAGTTTACCGACTAGCCCGGGGACCGGGGAGCTGTTTTTT

V: TRBV25-1
size: NA
J: TRBJ2-5
D: NA
CDR3: CASGRSGSQETQYF
DNA: TGTGCCAGCGGGAGATCCGGCAGCCAAGAGACCCAGTACTTC

V: TRBV5-5
size: few
J: TRBJ1-2
D: NA
CDR3: CASSLQQAQYGYTF
DNA: TGTGCCAGCAGCTTGCAACAGGCCCAGTATGGCTACACCTTC

V: TRBV2
size: few
J: TRBJ2-1
D: TRBD2
CDR3: CASSEYGGSYEQFF
DNA: TGTGCCAGCAGTGAGTATGGCGGGAGCTATGAGCAGTTCTTC

V: TRBV2
size: many
J: TRBJ2-1
D: NA
CDR3: CASKRLGNEQFF
DNA: TGTGCCTCAAAGAGGCTGGGCAATGAGCAGTTCTTC

V: TRBV20-1
size: NA
J: TRBJ1-2
D: NA
CDR3: CSARDSLYYGYTF
DNA: TGCAGTGCTAGAGACAGCCTTTACTATGGCTACACCTTC

V: TRBV3-1
size: few
J: TRBJ1-1
D: NA
CDR3: CASSQGGRTEAFF
DNA: TGTGCCAGCAGCCAAGGGGGGCGGACTGAAGCTTTCTTT

V: TRBV5-1
size: few
J: TRBJ2-2
D: NA
CDR3: CASSLEGLDTGELFF
DNA: TGCGCCAGCAGCTTGGAAGGGTTGGACACCGGGGAGCTGTTTTTT

V: TRBV3-1
size: many
J: TRBJ2-1
D: TRBD2
CDR3: CASSHGGTSGSGEQFF
DNA: TGTGCCAGCAGCCATGGCGGGACTAGCGGGAGTGGTGAGCAGTTCTTC

V: TRBV4-1
size: NA
J: TRBJ2-1
D: TRBD2
CDR3: CASSQERALADSYNEQFF
DNA: TGCGCCAGCAGCCAAGAGCGAGCGCTAGCGGACTCCTACAATGAGCAGTTCTTC

V: TRBV5-1
size: many
J: TRBJ1-2
D: NA
CDR3: CASSLMVEGGYTF
DNA: TGCGCCAGCAGCTTGATGGTCGAGGGGGGCTACACCTTC

V: TRBV27
size: NA
J: TRBJ2-2
D: NA
CDR3: CASSLSGGYYTGELFF
DNA: TGTGCCAGCAGTTTATCGGGGGGATACTATACCGGGGAGCTGTTTTTT

V: TRBV20-1
size: NA
J: TRBJ2-1
D: TRBD2
CDR3: CSARRLAGDEQFF
DNA: TGCAGTGCTAGAAGACTAGCGGGGGATGAGCAGTTCTTC

V: TRBV4-1
size: NA
J: TRBJ2-1
D: TRBD2
CDR3: CASSVVSGIYNEQFF
DNA: TGCGCCAGCAGCGTGGTTAGCGGGATATACAATGAGCAGTTCTTC

V: TRBV16
size: few
J: TRBJ2-5
D: NA
CDR3: CASSQQRGEGETQYF
DNA: TGTGCCAGCAGCCAACAAAGGGGAGAAGGAGAGACCCAGTACTTC

V: TRBV7-9
size: many
J: TRBJ2-2
D: NA
CDR3: CASDSGLAGSAGELFF
DNA: TGTGCCAGCGACTCGGGGCTGGCGGGATCGGCCGGGGAGCTGTTTTTT

V: TRBV24-1
size: NA
J: TRBJ2-5
D: TRBD1
CDR3: CATSAARTGQETQYF
DNA: TGTGCCACCAGTGCCGCTAGGACAGGGCAAGAGACCCAGTACTTC

V: TRBV24-1
size: many
J: TRBJ2-3
D: NA
CDR3: CATSDLDRDTVSF
DNA: TGTGCCACCAGTGATTTGGATCGGGACACCGTAAGTTTT

V: TRBV12-3/TRBV12-4
size: few
J: TRBJ2-4
D: NA
CDR3: CAIQDRAKNIQYF
DNA: TGTGCCATCCAGGACAGAGCCAAAAACATTCAGTACTTC

V: TRBV24-1
size: few
J: TRBJ2-2
D: NA
CDR3: CATARTAYGTGELFF
DNA: TGTGCCACCGCGCGGACTGCCTACGGCACCGGGGAGCTGTTTTTT

V: TRBV5-6
size: NA
J: TRBJ1-1
D: NA
CDR3: CASSLGRREFEAFF
DNA: TGTGCCAGCAGCTTGGGGCGACGCGAGTTTGAAGCTTTCTTT

V: TRBV20-1
size: few
J: TRBJ1-1
D: TRBD1
CDR3: CSAGGQGASWSTEAFF
DNA: TGCAGTGCTGGAGGACAGGGGGCAAGTTGGAGCACTGAAGCTTTCTTT

V: TRBV27
size: few
J: TRBJ2-3
D: NA
CDR3: CASSLKGVGDTQYF
DNA: TGTGCCAGCAGTTTAAAGGGTGTAGGAGATACGCAGTATTTT

V: TRBV3-1
size: NA
J: TRBJ2-7
D: NA
CDR3: CASSQERAYEQYF
DNA: TGTGCCAGCAGCCAAGAGCGGGCCTACGAGCAGTACTTC

V: TRBV27
size: NA
J: TRBJ1-2
D: NA
CDR3: CASSHHLAGADGYTF
DNA: TGTGCCAGCAGCCACCATTTAGCGGGGGCGGATGGCTACACCTTC

V: TRBV3-1
size: NA
J: TRBJ1-2
D: TRBD1
CDR3: CASTKQGAGDYTF
DNA: TGTGCCAGCACTAAACAGGGGGCTGGTGACTACACCTTC

V: TRBV30
size: NA
J: TRBJ1-5
D: NA
CDR3: CAWSGGSPIPNQPQHF
DNA: TGTGCCTGGAGTGGGGGGTCCCCGATCCCCAATCAGCCCCAGCATTTT

V: TRBV24-1
size: NA
J: TRBJ2-2
D: NA
CDR3: CATPDLVAAITGELFF
DNA: TGTGCCACCCCCGACTTGGTAGCGGCTATCACCGGGGAGCTGTTTTTT

V: TRBV20-1
size: NA
J: TRBJ1-2
D: NA
CDR3: CSADLAGTAGGYTF
DNA: TGCAGTGCCGACCTCGCGGGGACTGCCGGGGGCTACACCTTC

V: TRBV10-3
size: NA
J: TRBJ2-3
D: TRBD1
CDR3: CAISDPQTSRQGRTDTQYF
DNA: TGTGCCATCAGTGACCCTCAGACTTCCAGACAGGGGAGGACAGATACGCAGTATTTT

V: TRBV27
size: few
J: TRBJ2-1
D: NA
CDR3: CASSSPGGGVSYNEQFF
DNA: TGTGCCAGCAGTTCCCCAGGGGGGGGGGTCTCCTACAATGAGCAGTTCTTC

V: TRBV3-1
size: NA
J: TRBJ1-1
D: NA
CDR3: CASSQGTFMNTEAFF
DNA: TGTGCCAGCAGCCAAGGGACTTTCATGAACACTGAAGCTTTCTTT

V: TRBV5-1
size: few
J: TRBJ2-1
D: TRBD2
CDR3: CASGRREYNEQFF
DNA: TGCGCCAGTGGTCGGCGGGAGTACAATGAGCAGTTCTTC

V: TRBV7-9
size: few
J: TRBJ2-2
D: NA
CDR3: CARPTNTGELFF
DNA: TGTGCCAGACCCACCAACACCGGGGAGCTGTTTTTT

V: TRBV12-3/TRBV12-4
size: many
J: TRBJ2-3
D: TRBD2
CDR3: CASSPGTSSRDTQYF
DNA: TGTGCCAGCAGTCCCGGGACTAGCAGCAGGGATACGCAGTATTTT

V: TRBV5-6
size: few
J: TRBJ2-6
D: NA
CDR3: CASSLVASSRGANVLTF
DNA: TGTGCCAGCAGCTTGGTCGCCTCCAGCCGCGGGGCCAACGTCCTGACTTTC

V: TRBV24-1
size: few
J: TRBJ2-6
D: NA
CDR3: CATSDWAGSGANVLTF
DNA: TGTGCCACCAGTGACTGGGCGGGATCTGGGGCCAACGTCCTGACTTTC

V: TRBV11-2
size: NA
J: TRBJ2-1
D: TRBD2
CDR3: CASSFRSGFSGAAGEQFF
DNA: TGTGCCAGCAGCTTTCGGAGCGGTTTCAGCGGGGCGGCGGGTGAGCAGTTCTTC

V: TRBV20-1
size: NA
J: TRBJ2-1
D: TRBD1
CDR3: CSASSGTGIIFSYNEQFF
DNA: TGCAGTGCTTCATCCGGGACAGGCATTATCTTCTCCTACAATGAGCAGTTCTTC

V: TRBV7-9
size: few
J: TRBJ2-1
D: TRBD1
CDR3: CASTTGTDIDNEQFF
DNA: TGTGCCAGCACCACAGGGACAGATATAGACAATGAGCAGTTCTTC

V: TRBV5-1
size: many
J: TRBJ1-1
D: TRBD1
CDR3: CASSGQGDTEAFF
DNA: TGCGCCAGCAGCGGACAGGGGGACACTGAAGCTTTCTTT

V: TRBV11-3
size: few
J: TRBJ2-5
D: TRBD2
CDR3: CASSTLAGNGTQYF
DNA: TGTGCCAGCAGCACTTTAGCGGGGAACGGGACCCAGTACTTC

V: TRBV10-3
size: NA
J: TRBJ2-3
D: NA
CDR3: CAISDSITSDTQYF
DNA: TGTGCCATCAGTGACAGTATAACATCGGATACGCAGTATTTT

V: TRBV5-1
size: few
J: TRBJ2-3
D: TRBD2
CDR3: CASSYQGLAGVDTQYF
DNA: TGCGCCAGCAGCTATCAGGGACTAGCGGGCGTAGATACGCAGTATTTT